A selection of T cell receptor beta chains follows, all from one sample in a study of cytomegalovirus exposure and HLA in healthy donors. Using immunoSEQ multiplex PCR, the repertoire was profiled, and TCRdb retains in-frame clones only, with some absent. The sample consists of 120,000 to 150,000 clones, over 80% of them appearing once. Sequenced sample: PBMCs. The receptor source for this set is a man aged 18 to 30 in good health and CMV-seropositive. CDR3s include the opening cysteine and the closing phenylalanine or tryptophan. D genes are given only for firm matches.

v_call	d_call	j_call	cdr3_aa	cdr3_nt
TRBV6-6	TRBD1	TRBJ1-2	CASTSGTGGRPVSF	TGTGCCAGCACCTCCGGGACAGGGGGCAGGCCCGTATCCTTC
TRBV5-1	TRBD2	TRBJ2-3	CASSSGKAGVLTDTQYF	TGCGCCAGCAGTTCCGGGAAAGCGGGAGTCCTCACAGATACGCAGTATTTT
TRBV7-9	.	TRBJ1-1	CASSLPPQNQAFF	TGTGCCAGCAGCTTACCCCCCCAGAATCAAGCTTTCTTT
TRBV7-2	.	TRBJ1-1	CASSLPGRQGAFF	TGTGCCAGCAGCTTACCGGGGAGACAAGGAGCTTTCTTT
TRBV6-1	.	TRBJ1-2	CASSGDRREGVYGYTF	TGTGCCAGCAGTGGCGACCGCAGGGAAGGTGTGTATGGCTACACCTTC
TRBV5-4	.	TRBJ1-6	CASGRGNSPLHF	TGTGCCAGCGGGCGGGGTAATTCACCCCTCCACTTT
TRBV27	TRBD1	TRBJ1-2	CASSLSRGYYGYTF	TGTGCCAGCAGTTTATCCAGGGGGTACTATGGCTACACCTTC
TRBV28	.	TRBJ1-3	CASSSPGRVDTIYF	TGTGCCAGCAGCTCCCCCGGCAGGGTAGACACCATATATTTT
TRBV5-4	.	TRBJ1-1	CASTAGLTEAFF	TGTGCCAGCACCGCGGGACTCACTGAAGCTTTCTTT
TRBV5-1	TRBD2	TRBJ2-1	CASSLGASGSIYNEQFF	TGCGCCAGCAGCTTGGGTGCTAGCGGGAGTATCTACAATGAGCAGTTCTTC
TRBV7-2	TRBD1	TRBJ1-1	CASSRGQGANTEAFF	TGTGCCAGCAGCCGGGGACAGGGGGCGAACACTGAAGCTTTCTTT
TRBV7-6	.	TRBJ1-1	CASSLSWNTEAFF	TGTGCCAGCAGCTTGAGCTGGAACACTGAAGCTTTCTTT
TRBV7-3	TRBD2	TRBJ2-7	CASSPSSGGPYEQYF	TGTGCCAGCAGCCCCTCTAGCGGGGGGCCATACGAGCAGTACTTC